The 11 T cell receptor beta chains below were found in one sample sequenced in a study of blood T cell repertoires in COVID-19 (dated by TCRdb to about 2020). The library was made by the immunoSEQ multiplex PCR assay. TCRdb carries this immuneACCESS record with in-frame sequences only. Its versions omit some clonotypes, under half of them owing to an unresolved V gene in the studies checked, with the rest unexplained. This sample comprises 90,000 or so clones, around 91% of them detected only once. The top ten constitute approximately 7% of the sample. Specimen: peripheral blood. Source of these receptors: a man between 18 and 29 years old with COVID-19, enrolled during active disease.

The CDR3 nucleotides are TGTGCCACCAGTGACTCGACTAGCGGGTCCATCGAGCAGTACTTC. This codes for CATSDSTSGSIEQYF. The chain recombines TRBV24-1 with TRBJ2-7, with TRBD2 matching 10 bases. The germline V gene encodes CDR1 KGHDR and CDR2 SFDVKD. The CDR3 is made up of 15 amino acids. V shed 4 bases and J 6 bases; nucleotides not matched to a gene: 8.

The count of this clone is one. CDR3 in amino acids: CASSIAGLRGTEAFF. CDR3 sequence (DNA): TGTGCCAGTAGTATAGCGGGTCTCAGGGGCACTGAAGCTTTCTTT. The chain joins TRBV19 to TRBJ1-1, with D maybe TRBD1 (6 bases). V was clipped by 1 base and J by 4 bases, with 13 bases between them. There are 15 residues in the CDR3. CDR1 is LNHDA, CDR2 SQIVND, per germline (reference sequence).

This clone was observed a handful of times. As DNA, the CDR3 is TGTGCCAGCAGCTTAAATCGCGGTAGCTTCTACGAGCAGTACTTC. Its translation is CASSLNRGSFYEQYF. The rearrangement uses TRBV7-8 and TRBJ2-7; D is ambiguous. The CDR3 consists of 15 residues. V lost 2 bases to trimming and J lost 3 bases, with 14 bases between them. The V gene's germline CDR1 is SGHVS and CDR2 FQNEAQ.

The CDR3 is CSVDDSYGYTF. The CDR3 DNA follows: TGCAGCGTTGATGACAGCTATGGCTACACCTTC. V is TRBV29-1 and J is TRBJ1-2; D perhaps matches TRBD1 (5 bases). CDR1 is SQVTM and CDR2 is ANQGSEA in the germline V gene. V shed 3 bases and J shed 4 bases, with 6 bases lying between them. This CDR3 spans 11 amino acids.

The DNA of the CDR3 is TGCGCCAGCAGCCAAACAGGATTGGGAGAGACCCAGTACTTC. This codes for CASSQTGLGETQYF. The V gene is TRBV4-3, the J gene TRBJ2-5; weak D call: TRBD1 (5 bases). The CDR3 length is 14 residues. Germline V gives CDR1 LGHNA, CDR2 YSLEER. Trimming shortened V by 2 bases and J by 4 bases, and 11 bases separated the two germline ends.

The CDR3 region is CASSQLDIYSSYEQYF. CDR3 in DNA: TGCGCCAGCAGCCAATTAGACATCTACAGCTCCTACGAGCAGTACTTC. This sequence joins TRBV4-1 and TRBJ2-7, with D uncertain. V gave up 2 bases and J gave up 0 bases, with 14 bases separating them. This CDR3 comprises 16 residues. Germline V gene data show CDR1 as MGHRA and CDR2 as YSYEKL.

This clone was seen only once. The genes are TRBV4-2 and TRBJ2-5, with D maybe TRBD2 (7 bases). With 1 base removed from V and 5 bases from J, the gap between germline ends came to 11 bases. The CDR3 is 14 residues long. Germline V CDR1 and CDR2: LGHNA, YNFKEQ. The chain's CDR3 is CASSQVGGAETQYF. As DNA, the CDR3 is TGTGCCAGCAGCCAAGTGGGGGGGGCCGAGACCCAGTACTTC.

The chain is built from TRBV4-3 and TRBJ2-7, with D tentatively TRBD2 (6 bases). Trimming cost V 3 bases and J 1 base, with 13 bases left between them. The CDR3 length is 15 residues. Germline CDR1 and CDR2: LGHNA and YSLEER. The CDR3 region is CASSHGTSVSYEQYF. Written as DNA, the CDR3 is TGCGCCAGCAGCCACGGGACTTCCGTATCCTACGAGCAGTACTTC.

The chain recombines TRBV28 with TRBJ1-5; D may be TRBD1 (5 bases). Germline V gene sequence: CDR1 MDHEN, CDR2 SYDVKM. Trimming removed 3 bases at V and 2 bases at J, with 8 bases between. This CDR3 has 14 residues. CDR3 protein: CASSFRVGNQPQHF. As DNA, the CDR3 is TGTGCCAGCAGTTTCAGGGTGGGCAATCAGCCCCAGCATTTT. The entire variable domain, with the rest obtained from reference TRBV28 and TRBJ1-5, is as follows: DVKVTQSSRYLVKRTGEKVFLECVQDMDHENMFWYRQDPGLGLRLIYFSYDVKMKEKGDIPEGYSVSREKKERFSLILESASTNQTSMYLCASSFRVGNQPQHFGDGTRLSIL.

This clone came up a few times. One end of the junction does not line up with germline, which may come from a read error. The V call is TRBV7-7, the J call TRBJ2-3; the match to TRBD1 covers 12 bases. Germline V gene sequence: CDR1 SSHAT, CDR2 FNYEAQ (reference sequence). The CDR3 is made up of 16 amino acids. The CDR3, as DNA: TGTGCTAGCAGCTTAGGGACAGGGGGCGCCGCAGATACGCAGTATTTT. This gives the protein CASSLGTGGAADTQYF.

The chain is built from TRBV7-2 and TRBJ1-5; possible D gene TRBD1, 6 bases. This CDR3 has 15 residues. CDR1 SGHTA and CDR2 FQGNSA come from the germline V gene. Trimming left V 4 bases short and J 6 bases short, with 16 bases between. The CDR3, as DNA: TGTGCCAGCAGCTCCACTCCAGCACAGGGTCAGCCCCAGCATTTT. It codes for CASSSTPAQGQPQHF.